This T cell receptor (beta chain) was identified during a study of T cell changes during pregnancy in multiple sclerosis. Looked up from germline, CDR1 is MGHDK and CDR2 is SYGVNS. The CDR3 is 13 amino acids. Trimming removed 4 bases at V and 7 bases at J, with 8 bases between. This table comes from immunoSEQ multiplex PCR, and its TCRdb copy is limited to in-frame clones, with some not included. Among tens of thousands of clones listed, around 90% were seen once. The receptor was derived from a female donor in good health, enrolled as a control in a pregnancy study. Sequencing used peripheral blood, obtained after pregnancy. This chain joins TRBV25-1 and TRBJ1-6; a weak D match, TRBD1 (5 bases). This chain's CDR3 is CASSGRANSPLHF. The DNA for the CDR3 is TGTGCCAGCAGTGGCAGGGCCAATTCACCCCTCCACTTT.